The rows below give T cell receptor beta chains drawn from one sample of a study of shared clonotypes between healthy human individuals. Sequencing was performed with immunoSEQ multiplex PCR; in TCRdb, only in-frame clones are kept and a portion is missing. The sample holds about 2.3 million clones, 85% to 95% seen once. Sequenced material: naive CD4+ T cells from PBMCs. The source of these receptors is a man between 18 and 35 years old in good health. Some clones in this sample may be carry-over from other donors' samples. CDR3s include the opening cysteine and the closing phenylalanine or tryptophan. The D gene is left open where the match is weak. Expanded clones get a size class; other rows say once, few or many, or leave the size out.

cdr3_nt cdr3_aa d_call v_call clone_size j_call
TGTGCCAGCAGTCTCCGACAGCGTAACGAGCAGTACTTC CASSLRQRNEQYF NA TRBV28 NA TRBJ2-7
TGTGCCAGCAGCGTAAACCCAGGGGGCTCTGGAAACACCATATATTTT CASSVNPGGSGNTIYF TRBD1 TRBV9 NA TRBJ1-3
TGTGCCTGGAGGGCGGACAGTGAAGCTTTCTTT CAWRADSEAFF NA TRBV30 few TRBJ1-1
TGCGCCAGCAGCTTGGCGCCAGGGGGGACCCAGTACTTC CASSLAPGGTQYF TRBD1 TRBV5-1 NA TRBJ2-5
TGTGCCAGCCGACAGGGATCCTACGAGCAGTACTTC CASRQGSYEQYF TRBD1 TRBV28 few TRBJ2-7
TGTGCCAGCAGCCCCCCGTGGCAAGAGACCCAGTACTTC CASSPPWQETQYF NA TRBV5-4 NA TRBJ2-5
TGTGCCAGCAGCTCCGGACTGGGTAGGGCAGATACGCAGTATTTT CASSSGLGRADTQYF NA TRBV7-8 NA TRBJ2-3
TGTGCCAGCAGCGTAGGGCCGCAGGGCCTCCAAGAGACCCAGTACTTC CASSVGPQGLQETQYF NA TRBV9 NA TRBJ2-5
TGTGCCATCAGTGAGTCGACTAGCGGGAGAAGCACAGATACGCAGTATTTT CAISESTSGRSTDTQYF TRBD2 TRBV10-3 NA TRBJ2-3
TGTGCCAGCAGTTACTGGACAGGGGGCTTCCCCAATGAGCAGTTCTTC CASSYWTGGFPNEQFF TRBD1 TRBV5-4 NA TRBJ2-1
TGTGCCTGGGACGACTTCTGGGGAGGAGATGGCTACACCTTC CAWDDFWGGDGYTF NA TRBV30 NA TRBJ1-2
TGTGCCAGCAGTTACTCACTGGCGGCCCAAGAGACCCAGTACTTC CASSYSLAAQETQYF NA TRBV6-5 NA TRBJ2-5
TGTGCCAGCAGCTTCCCGGGGCAGGGGTTGAACACTGAAGCTTTCTTT CASSFPGQGLNTEAFF NA TRBV13 NA TRBJ1-1
TGTGCCAGCCAGGGGGCTTATAATGAAAAACTGTTTTTT CASQGAYNEKLFF TRBD1 TRBV28 NA TRBJ1-4
TGCGCCAGCAGCTTGGTTCGTTCAGGGATCACTGAAGCTTTCTTT CASSLVRSGITEAFF NA TRBV5-1 NA TRBJ1-1
TGTGCCAGCAGCCACCTCGGCGGGATCAGCACAGATACGCAGTATTTT CASSHLGGISTDTQYF NA TRBV5-4 once TRBJ2-3
TGTGCCATCAGTGGACTAGCGTCAAGTAACACCGGGGAGCTGTTTTTT CAISGLASSNTGELFF TRBD2 TRBV10-3 NA TRBJ2-2
TGTGCCAGCTCCCCGTACCAAGAGACCCAGTACTTC CASSPYQETQYF NA TRBV18 NA TRBJ2-5
TGTGCCAGCAGCTTGGCGCAGCAGAACACTGAAGCTTTCTTT CASSLAQQNTEAFF NA TRBV5-6 NA TRBJ1-1
TGTGCCAGCAGCTGGTTGGAGACCCAGTACTTC CASSWLETQYF NA TRBV7-2 NA TRBJ2-5
TGTGCCAGCAGCGCCAGGGGCGTCCAGGGCACAGATACGCAGTATTTT CASSARGVQGTDTQYF NA TRBV5-4 NA TRBJ2-3
TGTGCCAGCAGCTTAGCTTGGGGACAGGCCTACGAGCAGTACTTC CASSLAWGQAYEQYF TRBD1 TRBV7-9 NA TRBJ2-7
TGTGCCAGCTCACCGCAAGGGGTTGGCTATGGCTACACCTTC CASSPQGVGYGYTF NA TRBV18 NA TRBJ1-2
TGTGCCAGCAGCGGGGGGCCCGGGACTAGCGTCAACAATGAGCAGTTCTTC CASSGGPGTSVNNEQFF TRBD2 TRBV5-4 NA TRBJ2-1
TGCAGCGTCATCTTAGGGAATGCCTACGAGCAGTACTTC CSVILGNAYEQYF NA TRBV29-1 NA TRBJ2-7
TGTGCCAGCAGCTTAATGGGCGGGAGCGACAGTGAGCAGTTCTTC CASSLMGGSDSEQFF TRBD2 TRBV7-2 NA TRBJ2-1
TGTGCCAGCAGTTTATTGTGGGGCGCTAACACTGAAGCTTTCTTT CASSLLWGANTEAFF NA TRBV28 NA TRBJ1-1
TGTGCCAGCCACCGGGCAGGGCAGGAGACCCAGTACTTC CASHRAGQETQYF NA TRBV6-5 NA TRBJ2-5
TGTGCCAGTAGTATTCGAGGAGCCCATGAAAAACTGTTTTTT CASSIRGAHEKLFF NA TRBV19 NA TRBJ1-4
TGTGCCTGGAGAGCTAGCGGGAGTCTCTACGAGCAGTACTTC CAWRASGSLYEQYF TRBD2 TRBV30 once TRBJ2-7
TGTGCCACCAGCAGAGAAAGAAGCCGCCGTAACGAGCAGTACTTC CATSRERSRRNEQYF NA TRBV15 NA TRBJ2-7
TGTGCCAGCAGTTCTCCAGGAATCACAGATACGCAGTATTTT CASSSPGITDTQYF NA TRBV28 NA TRBJ2-3
TGTGCTAGTGGTTTGCCCCGACAGGGGAGCCACGAGCAGTACTTC CASGLPRQGSHEQYF TRBD1 TRBV12-5 NA TRBJ2-7
TGTGCCACCAAGGGACAGGGACGGAGTGGCAATCAGCCCCAGCATTTT CATKGQGRSGNQPQHF TRBD1 TRBV2 once TRBJ1-5
TGTGCCAGCGAGAGGACAGGGCAAAGCACCATATATTTT CASERTGQSTIYF TRBD1 TRBV6-1 NA TRBJ1-3
TGTGCCAGCAGCTTAGTGAGCGGCAGGGAGAGCTCCTACGAGCAGTACTTC CASSLVSGRESSYEQYF NA TRBV7-9 NA TRBJ2-7
TGTGCCAGCAGCCCAGCTTCCTACGAGCAGTACTTC CASSPASYEQYF NA TRBV6-6 NA TRBJ2-7
TGTGCCAGCAGTTACTCGATCCGATACACAGATACGCAGTATTTT CASSYSIRYTDTQYF NA TRBV6-5 NA TRBJ2-3